There are a few counts of the clone carrying this T cell receptor beta chain. RNA transcripts gave rise to amplified TCR beta CDR3 regions. The study used the HTBI primer set for a first-round RT-PCR of the TCR CDR3. Via MiXCR, TCRdb re-called the multiplex PCR reads, giving one row per CDR3 protein. The table shows about 360,000 distinct CDR3 sequences, with roughly 14% occurring only once. The data were obtained in a study of T cells in Graves' hyperthyroidism and ophthalmopathy. Patients were aged 18 to 65, had disease duration under 2 months, and had newly diagnosed hyperthyroidism. Thyroid ultrasound, orbital computed tomography, clinical symptoms, and serum thyroxine and TRAb underpinned diagnoses. The CDR3 runs to 16 residues. After removal of 2 bases from V and 0 bases from J, the junction contained 7 bases not matched to a gene. Germline V gives CDR1 MDHEN, CDR2 SYDVKM.

The sample comprised blood. This receptor was obtained from a man aged 25 to 40 with Graves' hyperthyroidism that later progressed to Graves' ophthalmopathy. The V gene is TRBV28, the J gene TRBJ2-7, with 7 bases lining up with TRBD1. The DNA for the CDR3 is TGTGCCAGCAGTTTAGGGACAGCTACAAGCTCCTACGAGCAGTACTTC. Translation: CASSLGTATSSYEQYF.